These 21 T cell receptor beta chains share one sample of origin, sequenced in a study of control samples from healthy donors and cancer patients (dated by TCRdb to the early 2020s). Library preparation used the immunoSEQ multiplex PCR assay. TCRdb limited this immuneACCESS table to in-frame rearrangements with V and J called. A share of clones is missing; checked studies link under half to unresolved V genes, and the rest is unexplained. Here the sample has approximately 46,000 clones; around 87% occur a single time. The ten biggest clones cover about a tenth of the sample. The material sequenced was PBMCs. These receptors were collected from a woman aged 55-70 years with lung cancer.

The chain is built from TRBV3-1 (or the pseudogene TRBV3-2) and TRBJ2-7; 12 bases map to TRBD2. Germline trimming cut 2 bases from V and 7 bases from J; bases unmatched to any gene: 9. The germline CDR1 and CDR2 sequences are LGHDT and YNNKEL (reference sequence). The length of the CDR3 is 16 residues. The CDR3 DNA is TGTGCCAGCAGCCAACGGGCTAGCGGGAGGGGTGTGGAGCAGTACTTC. Its translation: CASSQRASGRGVEQYF.

The chain uses TRBV6-5 and TRBJ2-7, with D possibly matching TRBD2 (5 bases). Germline-derived CDR1 and CDR2 are MNHEY and SVGAGI. The CDR3 length is 16 residues. Deletions cut 2 bases from V and 0 bases from J, with 14 bases between. The CDR3 region is CASSYAWGAVSYEQYF. In nucleotides, the CDR3 is TGTGCCAGCAGTTACGCGTGGGGAGCGGTCTCCTACGAGCAGTACTTC.

The chain joins TRBV28 to TRBJ1-5; 8 bases line up with TRBD1. Unmatched junction bases numbered 7, after V lost 3 bases and J lost 6 bases. Germline V gene sequence: CDR1 MDHEN, CDR2 SYDVKM. This CDR3 is 15 amino acids long. CDR3 bases: TGTGCCAGCAGTTTCCAGGGGGCGGCAAGTCAGCCCCAGCATTTT. Protein: CASSFQGAASQPQHF.

The rearrangement joins TRBV5-6 to TRBJ1-2; maybe TRBD1 (6 bases). The V gene lost 4 bases and the J gene lost 4 bases, with 20 bases spanning the gap. This CDR3 spans 16 amino acids. The germline gives CDR1 SGHDT, CDR2 YYEEEE. The CDR3 loop is CASSIATGIISYGYTF. The CDR3 DNA reads TGTGCCAGCAGCATAGCCACAGGGATTATTAGCTATGGCTACACCTTC.

The rearrangement links TRBV27 to TRBJ1-1, with D unclear. The CDR3 length is 13 residues. Germline CDR1 and CDR2: MNHEY and SMNVEV (reference sequence). Trimming shortened V by 6 bases and J by 4 bases, and 12 bases separated the two germline ends. Here the CDR3 DNA reads TGTGCCAGCAGCCTTAGTCGGAGCACTGAAGCTTTCTTT. Translated: CASSLSRSTEAFF.

The V gene is TRBV20-1, the J gene TRBJ2-5; D is possibly TRBD2 (6 bases). CDR1 is DFQATT and CDR2 is SNEGSKA in the germline V gene (reference sequence). With 3 bases removed from V and 5 bases from J, the gap between germline ends came to 10 bases. This CDR3 comprises 12 residues. Here the CDR3 DNA reads TGCAGTGCTAGTCGGGGGATGGAGACCCAGTACTTC. This codes for CSASRGMETQYF.

The chain joins TRBV15 to TRBJ2-2; D ambiguous. Germline V gene sequence: CDR1 LNHNV, CDR2 YYDKDF (reference sequence). This CDR3 is 13 amino acids long. Trimming left V 0 bases short and J 7 bases short, with 6 bases between. The CDR3 coding sequence is TGTGCCACCAGCAGAGATAAGGGCGGGGAGCTGTTTTTT. Its protein product is CATSRDKGGELFF.

The V call is TRBV16, the J call TRBJ1-1, with D maybe TRBD1 (6 bases). Trimming left V 1 base short and J 2 bases short, with 11 bases between. There are 15 residues in the CDR3. The germline CDR1 and CDR2 sequences are KGHSY and FQNENV. This CDR3 reads CASSQFTGLNTEAFF. The CDR3, as DNA: TGTGCCAGCAGCCAATTTACAGGGTTAAACACTGAAGCTTTCTTT. The complete variable domain, with remaining parts taken from reference TRBV16 and TRBJ1-1, reads GEEVAQTPKHLVRGEGQKAKLYCAPIKGHSYVFWYQQVLKNEFKFLISFQNENVFDETGMPKERFSAKCLPNSPCSLEIQATKLEDSAVYFCASSQFTGLNTEAFFGQGTRLTVV.

The chain links TRBV18 to TRBJ2-6; the D call may be TRBD1 or TRBD2 (5 bases each). Germline V gene data show CDR1 as KGHSH and CDR2 as LQKENI. V was clipped by 6 bases and J by 4 bases, with 16 bases between them. The CDR3 extends over 16 amino acids. The CDR3, as DNA: TGTGCCAGCTCGAAGAAGCCGGGGCAGGGGGCCAACGTCCTGACTTTC. Its protein is CASSKKPGQGANVLTF.

V gene TRBV19 combines with J gene TRBJ2-1; D remains unclear. From germline, CDR1 is LNHDA and CDR2 SQIVND (reference sequence). This CDR3 contains 13 residues. The V end lost 5 bases, the J end lost 3 bases, and 8 bases lay between the germline ends. The CDR3 loop reads CASSYGVYNEQFF. The CDR3 DNA follows: TGTGCCAGTAGTTACGGCGTCTACAATGAGCAGTTCTTC.

The CDR3 DNA is TGTGCCAGTAGTATAGGGTGGGCTCAGCCCCAGCATTTT. It encodes CASSIGWAQPQHF. The J gene is TRBJ1-5, the V gene TRBV19; D gene uncertain. Trimming shortened V by 1 base and J by 6 bases, and 7 bases separated the two germline ends. Germline CDR1 reads LNHDA; CDR2 reads SQIVND (reference sequence). The CDR3 contains 13 residues.

This rearrangement joins TRBV6-5 to TRBJ2-7; either TRBD1 or TRBD2 may fit D (5 bases each). V was pared by 6 bases and J by 4 bases, with 16 bases between. Per the germline V gene, CDR1 is MNHEY and CDR2 is SVGAGI. The CDR3 sequence is 14 residues long. CDR3 sequence: CASRTPGANYEQYF. The DNA for the CDR3 is TGTGCCAGCAGGACTCCCGGGGCCAATTACGAGCAGTACTTC.

The chain combines TRBV24-1 with TRBJ1-2, with unresolved D. The ends were cut back, 3 bases at V and 4 bases at J, with 20 bases in the middle. Germline loops: CDR1 KGHDR, CDR2 SFDVKD. CDR3 length: 17 residues. The DNA for the CDR3 is TGTGCCACCAGTGATATTCGCCCCGGCCAGACCTCCTATGGCTACACCTTC. Translated: CATSDIRPGQTSYGYTF.

The chain joins TRBV9 to TRBJ1-4, with 8 positions matching TRBD1. Germline assignment: CDR1 SGDLS and CDR2 YYNGEE. The CDR3 runs to 15 residues. The V gene end was trimmed by 6 bases and the J gene end by 8 bases; junction bases not matched to a gene: 12. The CDR3 DNA is TGTGCCAGCACGAACGAGGGCAGGGGGCAAGAAAAACTGTTTTTT. This encodes CASTNEGRGQEKLFF. Variable domain in full (rest from reference TRBV9 and TRBJ1-4): DSGVTQTPKHLITATGQRVTLRCSPRSGDLSVYWYQQSLDQGLQFLIQYYNGEERAKGNILERFSAQQFPDLHSELNLSSLELGDSALYFCASTNEGRGQEKLFFGSGTQLSVL.

The chain links TRBV7-3 to TRBJ2-2; maybe TRBD2 (6 bases). Germline CDR1 reads SGHTA; CDR2 reads FQGTGA. V was cut by 5 bases and J by 0 bases, with 10 bases left in between. The CDR3 covers 15 residues. CDR3 residues: CASSLGLTNTGELFF. The CDR3 DNA follows: TGTGCCAGCAGCCTGGGACTGACGAACACCGGGGAGCTGTTTTTT. Full variable domain (rest looked up from reference TRBV7-3 and TRBJ2-2): GAGVSQTPSNKVTEKGKYVELRCDPISGHTALYWYRQSLGQGPEFLIYFQGTGAADDSGLPNDRFFAVRPEGSVSTLKIQRTERGDSAVYLCASSLGLTNTGELFFGEGSRLTVL.

This chain links TRBV2 with TRBJ2-5; D not certain. The CDR3 is 14 amino acids. V was pared by 3 bases and J by 4 bases, with 12 bases between. Germline V gene data show CDR1 as SNHLY and CDR2 as FYNNEI. The CDR3 DNA reads as TGTGCCAGCAGTGACCCCGGGTCCCGAGAGACCCAGTACTTC. Translated, it gives CASSDPGSRETQYF.

The chain couples TRBV3-1 (or the pseudogene TRBV3-2) to TRBJ2-3, with D unresolved. Germline V gives CDR1 LGHDT, CDR2 YNNKEL (reference sequence). V lost 2 bases and J 6 bases, leaving 6 bases between the germline ends. CDR3 size: 12 residues. This CDR3 is CASSQKTDTQYF. CDR3 nucleotides: TGTGCCAGCAGCCAAAAAACGGATACGCAGTATTTT.

This sequence joins TRBV11-2 and TRBJ2-5; 7 bases fit TRBD2. From germline, CDR1 is SGHAT and CDR2 FQNNGV. This CDR3 contains 17 residues. The trim removed 0 bases at V and 3 bases at J, leaving 10 bases unmatched. The CDR3 nucleotides are TGTGCCAGCAGCTTAGAGGCCCCCGGGGCGGGAGAAGAGACCCAGTACTTC. It specifies CASSLEAPGAGEETQYF.

The chain recombines TRBV2 with TRBJ2-7, with 10 bases that match TRBD2. Trimming at V came to 5 bases and at J to 2 bases, leaving 3 bases not matched to a gene. The length of the CDR3 is 14 residues. Germline loops: CDR1 SNHLY, CDR2 FYNNEI. The CDR3 region is CASSRLAGPYEQYF. The CDR3 DNA reads TGTGCCAGCAGTCGACTAGCGGGCCCCTACGAGCAGTACTTC.

The V and J genes are TRBV5-1 and TRBJ1-1; TRBD1 aligns across 8 bases. The CDR3 is 15 amino acids. Germline V gene data show CDR1 as SGHRS and CDR2 as YFSETQ. V trimming: 0 bases; J trimming: 4 bases; junction bases outside the gene matches: 5. In DNA form, the CDR3 reads TGCGCCAGCAGCTTGGCCCGTCAGGGGGCCACTGAAGCTTTCTTT. Its protein product is CASSLARQGATEAFF.

V gene TRBV7-9 combines with J gene TRBJ2-7; TRBD1 agrees at 9 bases. The length of the CDR3 is 15 residues. From germline, CDR1 is SEHNR and CDR2 FQNEAQ (reference sequence). V lost 4 bases and J lost 2; bases outside the gene matches: 6. The CDR3 DNA reads TGTGCCAGCAGCTCAAACCGGGACAGGGCCTACGAGCAGTACTTC. Protein sequence: CASSSNRDRAYEQYF.